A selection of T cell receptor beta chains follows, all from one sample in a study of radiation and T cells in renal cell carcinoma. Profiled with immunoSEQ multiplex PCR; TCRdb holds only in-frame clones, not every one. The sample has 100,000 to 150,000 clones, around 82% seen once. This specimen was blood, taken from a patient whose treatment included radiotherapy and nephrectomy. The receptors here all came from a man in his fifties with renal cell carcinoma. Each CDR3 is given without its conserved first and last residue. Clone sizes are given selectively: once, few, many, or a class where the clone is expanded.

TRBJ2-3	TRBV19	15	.	ASSPMTGVGGTDTQY
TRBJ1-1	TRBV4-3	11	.	ASSQEAETGRV
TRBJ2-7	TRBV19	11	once	ASSIAGPYEQY
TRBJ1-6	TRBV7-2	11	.	ASSLPRGAPLH
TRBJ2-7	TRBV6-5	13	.	ASSYSGQGGYEQY
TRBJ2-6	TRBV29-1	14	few	SVSRDVDSGANVLT
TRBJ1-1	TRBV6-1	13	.	ASSGSGSRNTEAF
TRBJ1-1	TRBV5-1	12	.	ASSFPGENTEAF
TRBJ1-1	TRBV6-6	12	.	ASSLQGENTEAF
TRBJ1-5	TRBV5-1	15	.	ASSLGPQGTSNQPQH
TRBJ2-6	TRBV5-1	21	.	ASSSRLAGGKGRLSSGANVLT
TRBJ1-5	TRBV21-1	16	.	ASSKYQEVSPDGQPQH
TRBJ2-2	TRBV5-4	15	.	ASSFTIQGPNTGELF
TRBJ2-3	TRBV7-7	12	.	ASSPGLYTDTQY
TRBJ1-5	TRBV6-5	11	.	ASTRVRNQPQH
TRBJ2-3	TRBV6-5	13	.	ASSYDTAGADTQY
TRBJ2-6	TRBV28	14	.	ASSGTGISGANVLT
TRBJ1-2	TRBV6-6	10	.	ASSRSVDGYT
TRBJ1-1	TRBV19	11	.	ASSKRGLTEAF
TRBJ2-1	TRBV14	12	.	ASSLSGGRNEQF
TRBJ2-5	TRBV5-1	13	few	ASSPNSGVGETQY
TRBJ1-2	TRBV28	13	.	ASSPTDREASGYT
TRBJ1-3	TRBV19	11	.	ASRGVSGNTIY
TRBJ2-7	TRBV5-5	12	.	ASSSPRGAGEQY